Included here is one T cell receptor (beta chain) sequence, with context. Only in-frame clones appear in the TCRdb table, and some are missing; sequencing was by immunoSEQ multiplex PCR. The table records around 84,000 clones, more than 95% of them present only once. This sample is part of a study of technical replicates of blood from several donors. This CDR3 has 16 amino acids. Trimming removed 3 bases from V and 0 bases from J, with 12 bases in between. Germline CDR1 is GTSNPN and CDR2 is SVGIG (reference sequence). This TCR was sampled from a human donor in good health. Sequencing input: T cells isolated from PBMCs. The V call is TRBV30, the J call TRBJ1-6; D ambiguous. The DNA of the CDR3 is TGTGCCTGGAGAAGGGAAGGGAGCTCCTATAATTCACCCCTCCACTTT. It translates to CAWRREGSSYNSPLHF. The full variable domain, rest sourced from reference TRBV30 and TRBJ1-6, is SQTIHQWPATLVQPVGSPLSLECTVEGTSNPNLYWYRQAAGRGLQLLFYSVGIGQISSEVPQNLSASRPQDRQFILSSKKLLLSDSGFYLCAWRREGSSYNSPLHFGNGTRLTVT.